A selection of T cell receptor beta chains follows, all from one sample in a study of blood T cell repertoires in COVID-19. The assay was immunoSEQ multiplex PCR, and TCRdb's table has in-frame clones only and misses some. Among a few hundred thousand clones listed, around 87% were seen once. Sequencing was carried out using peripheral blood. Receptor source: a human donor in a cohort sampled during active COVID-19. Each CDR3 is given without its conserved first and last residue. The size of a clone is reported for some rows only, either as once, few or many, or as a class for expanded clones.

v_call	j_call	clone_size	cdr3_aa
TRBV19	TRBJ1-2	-	ASTTGTGDYGYT
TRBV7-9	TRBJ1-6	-	ASSLGDRANSPLH
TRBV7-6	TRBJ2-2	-	ASSRTKRGGHRYTGELF
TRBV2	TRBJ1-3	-	ASIKGVGDGNTIY
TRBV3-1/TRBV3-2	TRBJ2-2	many	ASSQIAGDTGELF
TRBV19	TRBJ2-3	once	ASSMRQGAWTDTQY
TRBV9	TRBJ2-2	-	ASSSTAGVWTGELF
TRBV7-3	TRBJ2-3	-	ASSLSPSYDTQY
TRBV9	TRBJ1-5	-	ASSGVYGQGDSNQPQH
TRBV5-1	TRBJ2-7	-	ASSLHTPLWTANLSYEQY
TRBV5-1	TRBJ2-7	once	ASSLALAAYEQY
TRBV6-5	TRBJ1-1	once	ASSYSRNTEAF
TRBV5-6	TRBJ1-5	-	ASSLQNQPQH
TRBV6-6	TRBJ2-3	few	ASSYSNTQY
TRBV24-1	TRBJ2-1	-	ATSDLGGQGNEQF
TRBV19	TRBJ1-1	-	ASTAGQLGSTEAF
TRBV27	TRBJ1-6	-	ASSFRGTPLH